A single sample is the source of the 10 T cell receptor beta chains below, sequenced in a study of cytomegalovirus exposure and HLA in healthy donors. Both 60 Vbeta primers and 13 Jbeta primers went into the PCR. Assay: immunoSEQ multiplex PCR; the TCRdb copy retains only in-frame clones and omits some. The data show about 180,000 clones, with more than 75% seen just once and 2% to 3% held by the top ten. Sequenced material: PBMCs. These receptor sequences come from a woman aged 25 to 45 in good health and CMV-seropositive.

The chain couples TRBV19 to TRBJ2-2, with 8 bases fitting TRBD2. There are 17 residues in the CDR3. Germline loops: CDR1 LNHDA, CDR2 SQIVND (reference sequence). V lost 6 bases, J lost 0 bases, and 9 bases stayed unmatched. The CDR3 is CASRSQRGPPNTGELFF. CDR3 sequence (DNA): TGTGCCAGTAGATCACAGCGGGGGCCCCCGAACACCGGGGAGCTGTTTTTT.

The chain has TRBV7-9 and TRBJ1-1; D possibly corresponds to TRBD1 (6 bases). This CDR3 spans 16 amino acids. Looked up from germline, CDR1 is SEHNR and CDR2 is FQNEAQ (reference sequence). The V gene lost 2 bases and the J gene lost 5 bases, with 18 bases spanning the gap. CDR3: CASSLHTRGARTEAFF. The DNA of the CDR3 is TGTGCCAGCAGCTTACACACTCGGGGGGCACGAACTGAAGCTTTCTTT.

This sequence joins TRBV5-1 and TRBJ2-5; 9 positions agree with TRBD2. V was clipped by 2 bases and J by 5 bases; unmatched bases: 10. The germline V gene encodes CDR1 SGHRS and CDR2 YFSETQ. The CDR3 is 16 residues long. CDR3 in DNA: TGCGCCAGCAGCTTAATTCGCGGGGGGGCCTTGGAGACCCAGTACTTC. Its translation is CASSLIRGGALETQYF.

The CDR3 reads CASSRLQGSSGNTIYF. CDR3 DNA sequence: TGTGCCAGCAGCCGGCTACAGGGGAGCTCTGGAAACACCATATATTTT. The chain joins TRBV4-2 to TRBJ1-3; 7 bases map to TRBD1. The CDR3 is 16 residues long. With V trimmed by 4 bases and J by 0 bases, 6 bases remained unmatched. CDR1 and CDR2 (germline): LGHNA, YNFKEQ.

The genes are TRBV6-6 and TRBJ1-6, with 10 bases identical to TRBD1. The CDR3 is made up of 16 amino acids. The germline V gene encodes CDR1 MNHNY and CDR2 SVGAGI (reference sequence). V was clipped by 6 bases and J by 7 bases; unmatched bases: 9. The CDR3 region is CASSPTTGGRNSPLHF. The CDR3, as DNA: TGTGCCAGCAGCCCAACGACAGGGGGCCGAAATTCACCCCTCCACTTT.

The J gene is TRBJ2-2, the V gene TRBV4-1; D perhaps matches TRBD2 (5 bases). Germline-derived CDR1 and CDR2 are MGHRA and YSYEKL. Trimming removed 0 bases from V and 6 bases from J, with 14 bases in between. CDR3 length equals 16 residues. This chain's CDR3 is CASSQEIGRAAGELFF. For the CDR3, the DNA is TGCGCCAGCAGCCAAGAAATAGGGAGAGCAGCCGGGGAGCTGTTTTTT.

The chain employs TRBV7-2 and TRBJ2-5; 11 nucleotides align to TRBD2. In germline, CDR1 is SGHTA, CDR2 FQGNSA. J lost 8 bases, V lost 3 bases, and 5 bases had no gene match. The CDR3 has 14 amino acids. The chain's CDR3 is CASSFSGGDATQYF. The CDR3 DNA sequence: TGTGCCAGCAGCTTTAGCGGGGGGGATGCAACCCAGTACTTC.

V usage is TRBV7-9 and J usage is TRBJ1-4; 8 bases line up with TRBD1. The CDR3 loop spans 15 amino acids. Germline V CDR1 and CDR2: SEHNR, FQNEAQ (reference sequence). J gave up 0 bases and V 5 bases, and 2 bases lay outside the gene matches. The CDR3 DNA reads TGTGCCAGCAGCGACAGGGGTGCAACTAATGAAAAACTGTTTTTT. It encodes CASSDRGATNEKLFF.

The genes are TRBV28 and TRBJ1-5; 9 bases are a match to TRBD1. J lost 4 bases, V lost 3 bases, and 4 bases had no gene match. The CDR3 covers 15 residues. Germline values: CDR1 MDHEN, CDR2 SYDVKM. The CDR3 coding sequence is TGTGCCAGCAGTTTCCGAGACAGGGGGAATCAGCCCCAGCATTTT. Amino acids: CASSFRDRGNQPQHF.

As for this clone: Other DNA variants within this sample encode the same CDR3. The rearrangement uses TRBV18 and TRBJ2-7; 9 bases map to TRBD1. Germline V lookup: CDR1 KGHSH, CDR2 LQKENI. The V and J ends lost 3 bases and 5 bases, in that order; junction bases with no gene match: 5. The CDR3 contains 14 residues. CDR3 bases: TGTGCCAGCTCACCGTTACAGGGGGCCGACGAGCAGTACTTC. This codes for CASSPLQGADEQYF.